This T cell receptor beta chain originates from a study of PD-1 blockade in mismatch repair-deficient tumors. Sequencing was performed with immunoSEQ multiplex PCR; in TCRdb, only in-frame clones are kept and a portion is missing. The top ten hold 6.3% of the sample, which has some 100,000 clones, 70% to 85% seen once. Germline-derived CDR1 and CDR2 are SGHDT and YYEEEE. V was clipped by 0 bases and J by 5 bases, with 11 bases between them. There are 14 residues in the CDR3. The chain couples TRBV5-6 to TRBJ2-5; D ambiguous. The sequencing used peripheral blood, collected 35 to 37 weeks after starting pembrolizumab. This sequence was found in an adult with mismatch repair-deficient cancer. The DNA for the CDR3 is TGTGCCAGCAGCTTGGGGTGGTTAAGGGAGACCCAGTACTTC. The encoded protein is CASSLGWLRETQYF.